Each of the 3 T cell receptor beta chains below was sequenced from the same sample in a study of blood T cell repertoires in COVID-19 (TCRdb year 2020). The library came from the immunoSEQ multiplex PCR assay. TCRdb stores this immuneACCESS table with in-frame sequences only. Part of the clones is absent; in the studies checked, under half of the shortfall reflects unresolved V genes, and no reason is known for the rest. This sample holds some 70,000 clones; roughly 84% were observed only once. Approximately 7% of the sample lies in the top ten. The sequencing input was peripheral blood. These TCRs come from a man in his fifties or sixties with active COVID-19.

V gene TRBV28 combines with J gene TRBJ1-5; tentative D call: TRBD1 (5 bases). CDR3 length: 17 residues. Trimming left V 1 base short and J 1 base short, with 14 bases between. Germline V gene lookup returns CDR1 MDHEN and CDR2 SYDVKM. CDR3 in amino acids: CASSLYGKGRSNQPQHF. The CDR3 nucleotides read TGTGCCAGCAGTTTATATGGAAAGGGGCGAAGCAATCAGCCCCAGCATTTT.

This clone has only a few counts. The rearrangement links TRBV4-3 to TRBJ2-5; tentatively, D is TRBD2 (5 bases). Germline assignment: CDR1 LGHNA and CDR2 YSLEER. V lost 1 base to trimming and J lost 8 bases, with 14 bases between them. The CDR3 totals 14 residues. CDR3 residues: CASSQGGAYLTQYF. The CDR3 nucleotides read TGCGCCAGCAGCCAAGGGGGAGCATATTTAACCCAGTACTTC.

CDR3 in amino acids: CASSATSGVDTQYF. DNA for the CDR3: TGTGCCAGCAGCGCGACTAGCGGGGTAGATACGCAGTATTTT. The chain combines TRBV11-3 with TRBJ2-3, with 11 bases fitting TRBD2. The CDR3 is made up of 14 amino acids. The junction had 3 bases not matched to a gene; V was cut back by 5 bases and J by 5 bases. Germline-derived CDR1 and CDR2 are SGHNT and YENEEA.